This T cell receptor (beta chain) derives from a study of cytomegalovirus exposure and HLA in healthy donors (dated by TCRdb to 2016 to 2017). About the study as a whole: An earlier analysis of roughly 570 of the donors reported under 300 Gb of sequence data and 117 million unique TCR beta sequences obtained from roughly 170 million T cells. In a later genetic analysis, genome-wide SNP genotypes for about three fifths of the 666 donors were used, and that subset was treated as a discovery cohort. Of the approximately 400 genotyped donors, about 80% fell in the genetic ancestry cluster associated with self-reported Caucasian donors. HLA typing included class I and class II loci at four-digit resolution. Alongside the repertoire data, information on donor age, sex, ethnicity and CMV serostatus was compiled. A later analysis re-analyzed previously published TCR beta repertoires from approximately 670 donors and added high-resolution HLA genotyping to study TCR occurrence patterns. The number of donors typed differed by locus, with roughly 629-640 for A, B, C, DRB1 and DQB1, approximately 500 for DQA1, some 570 for DPA1, and some 440 for DPB1. Among over 350 genotyped donors of the cohort, an average of approximately 230,000 unique TCR beta nucleotide sequences were sequenced per donor, about a sixth of them non-productive. All discovery cohort repertoires had been generated using a single sequencing platform. Four to six DR-DQ haplotypes were handled as single units for association and clustering because linkage in the cohort was strong. Rather than using new phenotypic data, the later analysis identified candidate immune exposures from TCR beta sequences and from how often those sequences occurred across donors. The study profiled the T cell repertoires of under 850 subjects by immunosequencing and related them to cytomegalovirus serostatus. The study aimed to test whether signatures of past pathogen exposure could be identified by cataloging public T cell receptors. In addition to the first cohort of 650 to 800 subjects, a separate validation cohort of around 110 different subjects was used. High-throughput TCR immunosequencing, statistical association of individual TCRs with disease status, and machine learning were combined to predict cytomegalovirus infection status. An early release that covered about 600 HLA-typed donors contained about 300 gigabases of sequencing data and 75 million to 100 million unique TCR sequences. An earlier analysis of several hundred of the donors applied high-throughput TCR beta sequencing to assess whether each TCR beta V gene segment acted as functional or pseudogenic.

This clone was observed a handful of times. Its cognate antigen has yet to be identified. Nothing much larger sits one base from this clone, and base qualities are not available. Points the paper makes about the study in general: Correlated functional status among segregating V segments might reflect linkage disequilibrium, but an unknown experimental factor could not be ruled out. A cluster of highly shared sequence variants was judged likely to be a technical artifact of the sequencing pipeline. The study gave a list of some 150 TCR beta chains associated with cytomegalovirus. V-gene and J-gene trimming of TCR beta chains was associated with a missense DCLRE1C variant in a later genetic analysis, and the association was replicated in an independent cohort. A later analysis found that most CMV-associated TCR beta chains appeared HLA-restricted, with HLA associations seemingly driven largely by CMV exposure. A further reported finding was that TCR beta sequences accurately predicted the HLA-A and HLA-B alleles for most subjects in the first cohort. While some public TCRs were present in many individuals, most TCR sequences turned up only very rarely across donors. Because the 87-base-pair reads could not distinguish some IMGT-functional V segments, including TRBV6-2 and TRBV6-3, those segments were excluded. The authors suggested that the approach could potentially be extended to other disease states and immunological phenotypes. In this cohort, only TCR beta chains were sequenced, and detectable features were limited by the absence of alpha or paired-chain data. The classifier was reported to diagnose cytomegalovirus status with high specificity and sensitivity in both the original and validation cohorts. In an earlier analysis of some 500 of the donors, most TCR beta V segments appeared in productive rearrangements about 87% or about 30% of the time, broadly matching IMGT annotations. Assigning TCR associations to individual alleles was difficult when HLA alleles, especially DR and DQ, strongly co-occurred. The earlier analysis of nearly 600 of the donors excluded some 15 rarely observed V segments, including chromosome 9 orphons, because counts were too low. The only immune exposure information available for the cohort was CMV serostatus. Sequencing depth was assumed to be roughly uniform across donors in the presence/absence analyses, though that assumption may not hold. In a later analysis, the rate of TCR association differed among HLA loci, with DRB1 alleles having the most associated TCRs and HLA-C alleles having the fewest. A few of the identified cytomegalovirus-associated TCR beta chains were confirmed in vitro to be specific for cytomegalovirus antigens. Specific HLA alleles were associated with 16,951 TCR beta sequences at a false discovery rate of 0.05 in a later analysis. Because HLA typing was missing for some donors at each locus, association tests included only the typed subset. In a later analysis, HLA-associated TCR beta chains were found to be more clonally expanded and to have lower generation probabilities than equally common non-associated chains. A later analysis reported that several top co-occurrence clusters appeared linked to parvovirus B19, influenza, CMV and Epstein-Barr virus. A later genetic analysis reported fewer N-insertions in productive TCRs among donors in an Asian-associated ancestry cluster than the roughly 700-donor mean.

Looking up the germline V gene yields CDR1 SGHRS and CDR2 YFSETQ. V loses 4 bases at its end and J loses 7 bases; junction bases beyond the gene matches: 7. From its cysteine to its phenylalanine, the CDR3 spans 14 amino acids. Only the CDR3 DNA is retained, 42 bases long and in frame from the first base. The cohort was made up of about 670 healthy bone marrow donors. All cohort members were sampled while nominally healthy, although unrecorded immune exposures were likely present. The donor was CMV seropositive and was included in the group of almost 300 seropositive cohort members. Each donor provided a peripheral blood sample, and peripheral blood mononuclear cells were used for TCR beta sequencing. Genomic DNA extraction from the blood cell samples was performed with the Qiagen DNeasy Blood Extraction Kit. The library was obtained by the immunoSEQ multiplex PCR assay. A mixture of 60 forward primers for TCR Vbeta segments and 13 reverse primers for TCR Jbeta segments was used in the multiplex PCR. A multiplex PCR assay on genomic DNA amplified the CDR3 region of rearranged TCR beta genes. On the Illumina HiSeq System, the amplified TCR beta libraries were sequenced as 87-base-pair reads. Regarding the original processing steps: Across the 500 to 750 repertoires, a later analysis counted 78 million or so unique TCR beta chains, around 11 million of which were shared by at least two donors. To remove PCR and sequencing errors, raw reads were error-corrected and collapsed into unique sequences using a nearest-neighbor algorithm that merged closely related sequences. To assign V, D and J gene segments, CDR3 sequences were aligned to IMGT reference sequences. Each retained sequence needed at least a six-nucleotide match to both a V gene segment and a J gene segment. Rearrangements were called productive when the CDR3 lacked stop codons and stayed in frame with V and J; all others were non-productive. Following IMGT convention, CDR3 was defined as the stretch from the second conserved V-encoded cysteine to the conserved J-encoded phenylalanine. In an earlier analysis of approximately 500 of the donors, sequences lacking an unambiguous match to a single V gene segment were excluded. In an earlier analysis of approximately 590 of the donors, a V segment was called functional when productive rearrangements were above 56.7%, and segregating when the standard deviation between donors exceeded 5%. A statistical classification framework was built for diagnosing cytomegalovirus status from the catalog of TCR beta chain sequences. In a later analysis, TCR nucleotide sequences were compared against IMGT/GENE-DB human TR gene sequences so that V and J genes could be assigned. A later analysis assigned CDR3 sequences and most-parsimonious VDJ recombination scenarios with the TCRdist pipeline. In a later analysis, each TCR beta chain was defined by its CDR3 amino acid sequence together with its V-gene family, and reads lacking a unique V-gene family were excluded. To address suspected cross-contamination and a sequencing artifact, a later analysis removed approximately 590 highly shared, low-generation-probability nucleotide sequences. A later analysis calculated a clonal expansion index for each public chain from normalized within-repertoire ranks of inferred template counts. Generation probabilities in a later analysis came from a VDJ recombination model fitted to out-of-frame rearrangements, and those results were checked against IGoR. A later analysis scored TCR-TCR, TCR-HLA and TCR-CMV co-occurrence with hypergeometric tests, applying a repertoire-size bias correction to TCR pairs. In a later analysis, false discovery rates were estimated by permuting HLA or CMV assignments 20 times. A later analysis grouped co-occurring TCRs with DBSCAN, adding TCRdist sequence similarity when clustering within HLA-allele-positive subsets. For co-occurrence clustering, repertoires with fewer than 30,000 or more than 120,000 public chains were excluded, along with several repertoires with anomalous nucleotide sharing. In its TCRdb copy, this immuneACCESS table keeps in-frame sequences only and misses some clones. Where compared with another copy, unresolved V genes explain less than half of these, and the others have no known cause. V and J calls and clone size are as listed in that table; D and trimming were resolved from the DNA. Across this sample there are over 85,000 clones, with about 74% seen only once. Clones ranked in the top ten supply 8.5% to 10% of the sample.

The source of this sequence is a male donor in good health and CMV-seropositive. Here the chain combines TRBV5-1 and TRBJ2-7, and TRBD1 aligns with 11 junction nucleotides. Sequences were obtained from PBMCs. The CDR3: CASSAGTGGGEQYF. The base sequence is TGCGCCAGCAGCGCCGGGACAGGGGGTGGGGAGCAGTACTTC.